This passage covers 9 T cell receptor beta chains from one sample sequenced in a study of graft-versus-host responses after intestinal transplantation. These TCRs are of unknown antigen specificity. Assay: immunoSEQ multiplex PCR; the TCRdb copy retains only in-frame clones and omits some. Seen here are around 100,000 clones, about 88% observed once, and the top ten hold 0.95%. The sequencing used unstimulated CD4+ T cells sorted from spleen or lymph node cells, collected before transplant. These receptors were collected from a human donor who was the organ donor for an intestinal transplant.

The chain couples TRBV6-1 to TRBJ1-6, with D perhaps matching TRBD1 (5 bases). Germline values: CDR1 MNHNS, CDR2 SASEGT. Trimming pared 4 bases from V and 7 bases from J, leaving 11 bases between. This CDR3 has 14 amino acids. DNA of the CDR3: TGTGCCAGCAGTGTAGAACAGGCAAATTCACCCCTCCACTTT. This encodes CASSVEQANSPLHF.

This chain links TRBV6-1 with TRBJ1-3, with D hard to call. This CDR3 is 12 amino acids long. CDR1 and CDR2 (germline): MNHNS, SASEGT. The V and J ends lost 6 bases and 4 bases respectively, with 7 bases between them. The CDR3 DNA sequence: TGTGCCAGCAGACAAGGGGGAAACACCATATATTTT. It is translated as CASRQGGNTIYF.

The V and J genes are TRBV6-1 and TRBJ1-6, with D possibly being TRBD1 (5 bases). Germline loops: CDR1 MNHNS, CDR2 SASEGT. The CDR3 runs to 15 residues. Trimming shortened V by 7 bases and J by 10 bases, and 20 bases separated the two germline ends. Here the CDR3 reads CASTPSGRVRSPLHF. The CDR3 region has the DNA TGTGCCAGCACCCCCTCCGGCAGGGTGAGATCACCCCTCCACTTT.

The chain uses TRBV2 and TRBJ1-5, with no clear D. The CDR3 consists of 14 residues. Trimming stripped 5 bases from V and 0 bases from J, with 8 bases between. Germline lookup yields CDR1 SNHLY and CDR2 FYNNEI. CDR3 sequence reads: CASSPHDSNQPQHF. DNA of the CDR3: TGTGCCAGCAGTCCTCACGATAGCAATCAGCCCCAGCATTTT.

The chain recombines TRBV28 with TRBJ1-3; D is uncertain. V was clipped by 4 bases and J by 4 bases, with 11 bases between them. The CDR3 consists of 14 residues. Per germline, CDR1 MDHEN and CDR2 SYDVKM. CDR3 coding DNA: TGTGCCAGCAGTTCGCCGGGGATCGGAAACACCATATATTTT. It codes for CASSSPGIGNTIYF.

The rearrangement links TRBV5-1 to TRBJ2-3; D is perhaps TRBD1 (5 bases). The CDR3 contains 18 residues. Germline lookup yields CDR1 SGHRS and CDR2 YFSETQ. V lost 2 bases, J lost 0 bases, and 19 bases lay in between. CDR3 region: CASSFFGSGASSTDTQYF. As DNA, the CDR3 is TGCGCCAGCAGCTTTTTTGGAAGTGGGGCGTCTAGCACAGATACGCAGTATTTT.

This sequence joins TRBV10-3 and TRBJ2-2; D unresolved. With 0 bases removed from V and 6 bases from J, the gap between germline ends came to 11 bases. CDR3 length equals 15 residues. The germline gives CDR1 ENHRY, CDR2 SYGVKD. CDR3: CAISESPAKAGELFF. DNA for the CDR3: TGTGCCATCAGTGAGTCCCCAGCTAAGGCCGGGGAGCTGTTTTTT.

The chain uses TRBV7-6 and TRBJ1-1; TRBD1 agrees at 11 bases. V shed 3 bases, J shed 3 bases, and the junction held 3 bases outside the gene matches. CDR3 length: 15 amino acids. Germline CDR1 SGHVS, CDR2 FNYEAQ. CDR3 region: CASSLGQGGHTEAFF. CDR3 DNA sequence: TGTGCCAGCAGCTTGGGACAGGGGGGTCACACTGAAGCTTTCTTT.

This chain connects TRBV30 to TRBJ2-7; D is possibly TRBD2 (6 bases). The CDR3 contains 14 residues. V lost 3 bases and J 6 bases, leaving 18 bases between the germline ends. Germline-derived CDR1 and CDR2 are GTSNPN and SVGIG (reference sequence). CDR3: CAWRRDSWTSEQYF. The CDR3 coding sequence is TGTGCCTGGAGAAGGGACTCGTGGACCAGCGAGCAGTACTTC.